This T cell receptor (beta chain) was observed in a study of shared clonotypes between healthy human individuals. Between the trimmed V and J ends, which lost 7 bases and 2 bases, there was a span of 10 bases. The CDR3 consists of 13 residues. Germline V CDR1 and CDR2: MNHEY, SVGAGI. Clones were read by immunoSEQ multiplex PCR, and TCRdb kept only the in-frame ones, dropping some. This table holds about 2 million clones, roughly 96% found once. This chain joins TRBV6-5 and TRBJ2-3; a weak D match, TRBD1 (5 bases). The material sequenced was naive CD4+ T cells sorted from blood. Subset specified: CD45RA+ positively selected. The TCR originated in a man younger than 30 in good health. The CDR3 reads CASMQGSTDTQYF. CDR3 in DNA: TGTGCCAGCATGCAGGGTTCCACAGATACGCAGTATTTT.